The rows below give T cell receptor beta chains drawn from one sample of a study of patients and donors after allogeneic stem cell transplantation. One entry per CDR3 protein results from TCRdb running MiXCR on the RT-PCR reads. The sample has some 880,000 distinct CDR3 sequences, around 17% seen once. The material sequenced was blood, either unsorted or a sorted T cell fraction (not recorded which). The receptors were sampled from a human donor who was either an allogeneic HSCT recipient or a stem cell or donor lymphocyte infusion donor (not recorded which). It is not recorded whose cells these are; they may come from a transplant donor. The conserved cysteine and the conserved F or W are not part of the CDR3 here. Part of the rows lack a size; the others show once, few, many or a class for expanded clones.

abundance | v_gene | CDR3aa
. | TRBV12-3/TRBV12-4 | ASSFKRATGELF
few | TRBV5-1 | ASSLQEGTYNEQF
many | TRBV12-3/TRBV12-4 | ASSAMAGKPEQY
. | TRBV5-1 | ASSAGDSYEQY
many | TRBV5-6 | ASSLRTGTGNADT
few | TRBV4-1 | ASSQGTAYGNTIY
. | TRBV5-8 | ASSLTGRYTQY
few | TRBV5-1 | ASSLVSGGTFGGYT
few | TRBV25-1 | ASSESGASDTQY
many | TRBV12-3/TRBV12-4 | ASSQRTGGLMNTEAF
. | TRBV25-1 | ASAGQGTYNEQF
few | TRBV10-3 | ASGSGASEQF
. | TRBV13 | ASSLGFSEQY
. | TRBV19 | ASSMGQTGALSYEQY
few | TRBV4-2 | ASSQEASGGMETQY
. | TRBV6-2/TRBV6-3 | ASSSRGTGPLNQPQH